This T cell receptor (beta chain) was recorded in a study of CD8+CD57+ T cells in acquired aplastic anemia. Study details: Sorted CD4+ plus CD8+ cells gave DNA averaging approximately 3.2 ug. Broader study findings: Patients and controls turned out to have more than 25 CD8+ CDR3 sequences in common.

The CDR3 consists of 14 residues. The V and J ends lost 5 bases and 8 bases, in that order; junction bases with no gene match: 9. Per the germline V gene, CDR1 is SEHNR and CDR2 is FQNEAQ (reference sequence). Sequencing involved patients with CD8+CD57+ cell expansion previously shown by flow cytometry. Untreated patients provided the blood samples, with no therapy given before sampling. The TCR beta profiling, which covered VDJ combination and CDR3 sequence, was carried out using genomic DNA as the template. TCRdb used MiXCR to reprocess the reads, holding one entry per CDR3 protein. The sample carries about 160,000 distinct CDR3 sequences, less than 50% recorded once. Concerning this clonotype: Its antigen remains unidentified.

This clonotype was sampled from a human donor with aplastic anemia. The sequenced sample consisted of sorted CD4+, CD8+, or CD8+CD57+ T cells (not recorded which) from PBMCs. V usage is TRBV7-9 and J usage is TRBJ1-1; TRBD1 matches at 9 bases. As DNA, the CDR3 is TGTGCCAGCAGCCCGAGGACAGGGGTGCGGGAAGCTTTCTTT. As protein: CASSPRTGVREAFF.